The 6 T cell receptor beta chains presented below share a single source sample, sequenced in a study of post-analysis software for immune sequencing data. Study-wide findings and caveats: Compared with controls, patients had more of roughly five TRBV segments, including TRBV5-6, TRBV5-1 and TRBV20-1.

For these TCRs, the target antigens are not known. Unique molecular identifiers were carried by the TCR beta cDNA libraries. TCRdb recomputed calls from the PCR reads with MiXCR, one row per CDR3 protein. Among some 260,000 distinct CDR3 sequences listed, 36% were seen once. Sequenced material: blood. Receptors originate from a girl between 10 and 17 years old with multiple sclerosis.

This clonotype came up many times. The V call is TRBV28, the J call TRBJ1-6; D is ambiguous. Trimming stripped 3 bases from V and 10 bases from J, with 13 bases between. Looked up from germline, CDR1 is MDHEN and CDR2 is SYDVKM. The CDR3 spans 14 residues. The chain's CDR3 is CASSFVEGYSPLHF. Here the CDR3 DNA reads TGTGCCAGCAGTTTCGTTGAGGGCTACTCACCCCTCCACTTT. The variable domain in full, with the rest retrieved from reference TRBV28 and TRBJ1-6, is DVKVTQSSRYLVKRTGEKVFLECVQDMDHENMFWYRQDPGLGLRLIYFSYDVKMKEKGDIPEGYSVSREKKERFSLILESASTNQTSMYLCASSFVEGYSPLHFGNGTRLTVT.

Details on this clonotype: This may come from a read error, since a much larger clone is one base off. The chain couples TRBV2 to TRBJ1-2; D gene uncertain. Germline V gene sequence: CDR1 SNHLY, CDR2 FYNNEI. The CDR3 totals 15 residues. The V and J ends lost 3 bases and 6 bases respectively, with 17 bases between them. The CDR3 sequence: CASSEAFGPADGYTF. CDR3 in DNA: TGTGCCAGCAGTGAGGCTTTCGGCCCGGCCGATGGCTACACCTTC.

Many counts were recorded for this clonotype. The CDR3 protein is CSHSALFDGYTF. In nucleotides, the CDR3 is TGCAGCCACTCAGCTCTGTTTGATGGCTACACCTTC. This chain uses TRBV29-1 with TRBJ1-2, with D uncertain. Deletions cut 8 bases from V and 6 bases from J, with 16 bases between. The CDR3 is 12 residues long. Germline CDR1 reads SQVTM; CDR2 reads ANQGSEA.

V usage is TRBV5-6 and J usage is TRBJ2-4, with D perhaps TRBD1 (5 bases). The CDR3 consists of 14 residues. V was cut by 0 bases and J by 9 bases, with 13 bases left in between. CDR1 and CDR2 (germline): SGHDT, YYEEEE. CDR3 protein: CASSLVSGRGIQYF. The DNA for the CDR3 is TGTGCCAGCAGCTTGGTATCGGGTAGGGGCATTCAGTACTTC.

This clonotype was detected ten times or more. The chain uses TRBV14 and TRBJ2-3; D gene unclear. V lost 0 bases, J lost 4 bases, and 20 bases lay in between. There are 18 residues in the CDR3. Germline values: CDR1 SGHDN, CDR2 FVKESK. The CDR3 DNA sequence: TGTGCCAGCAGCCAAGATACCCCACCTAACCGTGGCGCAGATACGCAGTATTTT. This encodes CASSQDTPPNRGADTQYF.

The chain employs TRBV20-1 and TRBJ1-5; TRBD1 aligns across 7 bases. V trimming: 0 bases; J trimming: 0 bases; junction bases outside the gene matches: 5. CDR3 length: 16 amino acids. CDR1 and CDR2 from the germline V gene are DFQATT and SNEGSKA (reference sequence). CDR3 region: CSARDMTGISNQPQHF. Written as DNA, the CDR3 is TGCAGTGCTAGAGATATGACAGGGATTAGCAATCAGCCCCAGCATTTT.